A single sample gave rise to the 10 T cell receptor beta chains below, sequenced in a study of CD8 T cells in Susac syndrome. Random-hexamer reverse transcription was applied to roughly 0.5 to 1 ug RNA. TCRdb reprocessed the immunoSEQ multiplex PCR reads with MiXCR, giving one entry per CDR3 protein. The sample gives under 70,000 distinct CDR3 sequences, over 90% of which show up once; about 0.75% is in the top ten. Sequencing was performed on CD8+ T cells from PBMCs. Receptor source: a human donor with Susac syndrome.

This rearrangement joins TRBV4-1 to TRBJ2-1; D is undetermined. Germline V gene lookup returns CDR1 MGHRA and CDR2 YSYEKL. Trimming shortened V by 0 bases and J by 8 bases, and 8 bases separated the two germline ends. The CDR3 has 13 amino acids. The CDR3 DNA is TGCGCCAGCAGCCAAGATCGAGTCGATGAGCAGTTCTTC. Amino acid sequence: CASSQDRVDEQFF.

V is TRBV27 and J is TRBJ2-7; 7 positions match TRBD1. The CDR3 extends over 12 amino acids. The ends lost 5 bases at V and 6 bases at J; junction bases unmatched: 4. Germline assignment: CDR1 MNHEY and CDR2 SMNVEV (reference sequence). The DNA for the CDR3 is TGTGCCAGCAGTGACAGGGAACGCGAGCAGTACTTC. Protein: CASSDREREQYF.

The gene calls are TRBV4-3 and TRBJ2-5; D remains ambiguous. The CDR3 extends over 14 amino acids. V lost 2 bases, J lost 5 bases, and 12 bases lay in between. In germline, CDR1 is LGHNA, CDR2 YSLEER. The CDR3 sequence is CASSQTKVSETQYF. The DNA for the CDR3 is TGCGCCAGCAGCCAAACTAAGGTGTCGGAGACCCAGTACTTC.

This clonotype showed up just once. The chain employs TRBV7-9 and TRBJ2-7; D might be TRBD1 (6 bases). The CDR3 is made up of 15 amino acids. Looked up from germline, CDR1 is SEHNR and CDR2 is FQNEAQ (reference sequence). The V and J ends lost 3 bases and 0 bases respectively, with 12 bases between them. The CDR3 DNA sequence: TGTGCCAGCAGCTTCCGGGACACCGACTCCTACGAGCAGTACTTC. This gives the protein CASSFRDTDSYEQYF.

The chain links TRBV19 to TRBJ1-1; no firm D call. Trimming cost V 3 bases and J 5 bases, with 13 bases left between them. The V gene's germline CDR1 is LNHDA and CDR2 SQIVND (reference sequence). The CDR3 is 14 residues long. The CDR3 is CASSIWVGGTEAFF. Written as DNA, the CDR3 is TGTGCCAGTAGTATCTGGGTTGGAGGGACTGAAGCTTTCTTT.

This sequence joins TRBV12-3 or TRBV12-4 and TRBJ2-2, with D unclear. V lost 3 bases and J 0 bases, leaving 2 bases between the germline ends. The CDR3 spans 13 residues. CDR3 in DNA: TGTGCCAGCAGTTTTTCGAACACCGGGGAGCTGTTTTTT. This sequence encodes CASSFSNTGELFF.

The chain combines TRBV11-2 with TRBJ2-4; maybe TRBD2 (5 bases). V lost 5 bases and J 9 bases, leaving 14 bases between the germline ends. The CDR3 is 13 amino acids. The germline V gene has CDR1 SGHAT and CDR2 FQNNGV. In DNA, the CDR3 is TGTGCCAGCAGCCCCGTGGGAGAGGGCATTCAGTACTTC. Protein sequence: CASSPVGEGIQYF.

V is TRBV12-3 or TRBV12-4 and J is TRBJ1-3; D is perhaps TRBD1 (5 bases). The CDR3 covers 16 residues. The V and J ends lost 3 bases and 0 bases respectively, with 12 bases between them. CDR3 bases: TGTGCCAGCAGTTTCCGTAAGACAGTCTCTGGAAACACCATATATTTT. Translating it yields CASSFRKTVSGNTIYF.

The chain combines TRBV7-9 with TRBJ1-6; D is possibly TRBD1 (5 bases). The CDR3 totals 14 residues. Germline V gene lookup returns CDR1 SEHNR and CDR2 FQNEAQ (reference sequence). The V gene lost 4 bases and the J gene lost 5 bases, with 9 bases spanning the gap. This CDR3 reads CASSSGAHNSPLHF. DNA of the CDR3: TGTGCCAGCAGCTCCGGGGCACATAATTCACCCCTCCACTTT. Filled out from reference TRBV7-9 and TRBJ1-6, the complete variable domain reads DTGVSQNPRHKITKRGQNVTFRCDPISEHNRLYWYRQTLGQGPEFLTYFQNEAQLEKSRLLSDRFSAERPKGSFSTLEIQRTEQGDSAMYLCASSSGAHNSPLHFGNGTRLTVT.

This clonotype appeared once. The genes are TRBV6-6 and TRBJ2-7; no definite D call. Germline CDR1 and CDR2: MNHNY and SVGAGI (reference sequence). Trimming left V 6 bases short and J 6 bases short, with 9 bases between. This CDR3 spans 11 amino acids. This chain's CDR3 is CASSGSLEQYF. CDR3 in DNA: TGTGCCAGCAGCGGTAGTCTCGAGCAGTACTTC.